This T cell receptor (beta chain) comes out of a study of CD8 T cells in ankylosing spondylitis. V gave up 5 bases and J gave up 2 bases; unmatched junction bases: 10. Germline V CDR1 and CDR2: MNHEY, SMNVEV (reference sequence). This CDR3 region has 16 residues. MiXCR, applied by TCRdb to the 5' RACE reads, yields one record per CDR3 protein. The data contain about 360,000 distinct CDR3 sequences, 20% of them singletons. Overall study findings and caveats: Ankylosing spondylitis blood appeared to be characterized by a TCR beta motif of about 8 highly homologous variants.

This clonotype was seen a handful of times. The antigen remains unidentified. The J gene is TRBJ2-3, the V gene TRBV27; 7 nucleotides match TRBD1. Sequencing was done on a sample of blood, either unsorted or a sorted T cell fraction (not recorded which). This receptor was obtained from a male donor with ankylosing spondylitis or in good health (not recorded which). The CDR3 nucleotides are TGTGCCAGCAGTCCCTTGGACAGGTTGGCCACAGATACGCAGTATTTT. It codes for CASSPLDRLATDTQYF.